Included here is one TCR beta chain sequence, with context. This clone was detected only once. Its antigen has not been determined. It has no much larger one-base neighbor in the sample; base qualities were not kept. Participants in the prospective study were enrolled through a virtual design, were aged roughly 18 to 100 years, and lived in approximately 25 United States geographic areas. In the prospective study, participants were assigned to cohorts based on the clinical history participants reported in a screening survey and a study questionnaire. Recovered participants in ImmuneRACE Cohort 3 were defined by two consecutive negative NP/OP PCR tests, clearance by a healthcare professional, or resolution of symptoms. Each participant in the prospective study had whole blood, serum and a nasopharyngeal or oropharyngeal swab collected by mobile phlebotomists. Prospective study participants could optionally give additional blood draws and questionnaires over an approximately 2-month period. Before DNA extraction, prospective study blood samples were shipped either frozen or at room temperature.

The germline V gene (reference sequence) specifies SGHAT as CDR1 and FQDESV as CDR2. The CDR3 starts with the cysteine, ends with the phenylalanine, and has 14 residues. Only the CDR3 part of the read is kept: 42 bases, read in frame from the first base. The junction carries 11 bases between V and J, which are trimmed by 5 bases and 1 base respectively. The source of the sample is a study of blood T cell repertoires in COVID-19 (dated by TCRdb to 2018 to 2021). Some background on the complete study: The collaborator samples originated in the United States, Italy and Spain and spanned the acute and convalescent phases of COVID-19. The repertoires were released in a freely available public database intended as a resource for research on the immune response to SARS-CoV-2. Subjects who had been exposed to COVID-19, were actively infected with it, or had recovered from it provided the deeply sampled blood TCRbeta repertoires that made up the dataset. The sample metadata nearly always contained a de-identified subject ID, COVID-19 status, age in years and sex. HLA class I and class II types, where available, came from metadata supplied by the sample provider rather than from assay-based typing. Samples came from the ongoing ImmuneRACE study (first 160 participants) plus 1,254 subjects from 6 global collaborators. The prospective study material was composed of cDNA or gDNA derived from T cells, B-cell-depleted T cells, or PBMCs.

The immunoSEQ Assay, a bias-controlled multiplex PCR, was used to amplify TCRbeta CDR3 regions from genomic DNA. The original pipeline was this. Within the assay, amplification of reference gene primers was used to estimate how many nucleated cells each sample contained. To quantify the absolute abundance of each unique TCRbeta CDR3 rearrangement, sequence reads were collapsed and filtered. For each sample, productive Simpson clonality was calculated as the square root of Simpson's diversity index across productive rearrangements. TCRdb retrieved this table from immuneACCESS and kept in-frame rearrangements only. Not all clones are present; in checked studies, unresolved V genes account for under half, and no reason is known for the remainder. V, J and clone size are taken as reported in that table, and D and trimming were inferred from the DNA itself. Across this sample there are approximately 150,000 clones, with about nine tenths seen only once. Of the sample, around 10% falls within the top ten clones.

Points the paper makes about the study in general: How much clinical and demographic metadata was included differed by source and by participant, and the metadata was provided uncurated.

The source material was PBMCs or T cells enriched from blood (not recorded which). The sequence links TRBV11-1 to TRBJ1-1; TRBD1 is perhaps the D gene, given 5 matching bases. The receptor comes from a man in his 60s who had recovered from COVID-19. The sequenced DNA is TGTGCCAGCAGCATAAACCAGGGGAACACTGAAGCTTTCTTT. Its protein is CASSINQGNTEAFF.